The clone carrying this T cell receptor beta chain was detected only once. No antigen is known for it. Libraries were prepared by immunoSEQ multiplex PCR; TCRdb keeps only in-frame clonotypes and omits some of them. The table records 75,000 to 90,000 clones, about 90% of them present only once. The data derive from a study of OX40 agonist ivuxolimab in advanced cancers. About the research overall: The dose-escalation group included hepatocellular carcinoma, melanoma, renal cell carcinoma and head and neck cancer. Treatment received earlier with anti-PD-1, anti-PD-L1 or anti-CTLA-4 agents was allowed, and 40% had some.

Regarding the study as a whole: CD4+ and CD8+ blood T cells expanded clonally by week 6 at 0.1 to 3.0 mg/kg.

This CDR3 is built from 14 residues. Germline values: CDR1 SNHLY, CDR2 FYNNEI. V shed 2 bases and J shed 12 bases, with 14 bases lying between them. The receptor comes from an adult with an advanced solid tumor such as melanoma, head and neck, liver or kidney cancer. The sequencing here drew on CD4+ or CD8+ T cells sorted from blood, taken in a trial of the OX40 agonist ivuxolimab. This chain links TRBV2 with TRBJ1-6; D unclear. The CDR3 loop reads CASSESLLFKPLHF. CDR3 bases: TGTGCCAGCAGTGAAAGTCTCCTTTTTAAACCCCTCCACTTT.